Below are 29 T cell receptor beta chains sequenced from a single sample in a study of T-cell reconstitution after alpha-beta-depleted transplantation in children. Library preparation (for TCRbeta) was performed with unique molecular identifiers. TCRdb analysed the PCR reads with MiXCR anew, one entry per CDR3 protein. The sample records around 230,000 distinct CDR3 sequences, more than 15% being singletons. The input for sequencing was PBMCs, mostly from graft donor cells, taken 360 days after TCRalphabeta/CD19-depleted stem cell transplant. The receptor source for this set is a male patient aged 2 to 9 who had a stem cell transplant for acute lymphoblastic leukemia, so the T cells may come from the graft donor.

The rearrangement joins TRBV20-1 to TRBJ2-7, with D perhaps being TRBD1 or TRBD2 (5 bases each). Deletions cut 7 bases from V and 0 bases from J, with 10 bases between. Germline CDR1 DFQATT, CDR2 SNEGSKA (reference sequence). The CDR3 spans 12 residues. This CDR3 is CSVRGASYEQYF. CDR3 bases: TGCAGTGTACGAGGGGCCTCCTACGAGCAGTACTTC.

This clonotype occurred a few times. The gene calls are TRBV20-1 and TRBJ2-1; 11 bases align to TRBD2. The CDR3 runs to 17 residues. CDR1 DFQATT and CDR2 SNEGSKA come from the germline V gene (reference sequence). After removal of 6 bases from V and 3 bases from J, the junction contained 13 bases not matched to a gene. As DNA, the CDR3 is TGCAGTGCCCACCCTGGGGTAGCGGGGGGGATCTACAATGAGCAGTTCTTC. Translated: CSAHPGVAGGIYNEQFF.

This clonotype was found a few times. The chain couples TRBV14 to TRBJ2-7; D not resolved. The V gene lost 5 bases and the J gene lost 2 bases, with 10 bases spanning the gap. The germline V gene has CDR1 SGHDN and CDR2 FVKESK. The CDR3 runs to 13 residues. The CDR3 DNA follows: TGTGCCAGCAGCGAAACAGCGACCTACGAGCAGTACTTC. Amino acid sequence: CASSETATYEQYF.

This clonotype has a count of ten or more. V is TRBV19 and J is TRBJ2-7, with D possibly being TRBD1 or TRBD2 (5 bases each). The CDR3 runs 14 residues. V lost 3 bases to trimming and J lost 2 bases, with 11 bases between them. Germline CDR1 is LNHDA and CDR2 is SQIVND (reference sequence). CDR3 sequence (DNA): TGTGCCAGTAGTATTGGGGGATCCACCTACGAGCAGTACTTC. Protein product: CASSIGGSTYEQYF.

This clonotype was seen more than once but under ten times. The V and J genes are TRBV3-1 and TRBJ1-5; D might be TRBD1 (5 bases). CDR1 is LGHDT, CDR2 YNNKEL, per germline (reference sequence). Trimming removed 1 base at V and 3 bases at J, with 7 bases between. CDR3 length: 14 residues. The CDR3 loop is CASSQGGNNQPQHF. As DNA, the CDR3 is TGTGCCAGCAGCCAAGGGGGGAACAATCAGCCCCAGCATTTT.

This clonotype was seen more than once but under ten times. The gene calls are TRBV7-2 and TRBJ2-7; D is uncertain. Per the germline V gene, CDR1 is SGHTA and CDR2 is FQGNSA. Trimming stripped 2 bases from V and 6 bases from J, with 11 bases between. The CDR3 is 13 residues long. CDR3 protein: CASSLLLELEQYF. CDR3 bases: TGTGCCAGCAGCTTATTACTGGAGCTCGAGCAGTACTTC.

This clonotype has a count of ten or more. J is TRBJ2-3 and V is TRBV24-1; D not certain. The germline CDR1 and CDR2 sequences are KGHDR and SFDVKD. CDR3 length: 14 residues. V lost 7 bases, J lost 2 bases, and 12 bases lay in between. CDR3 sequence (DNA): TGTGCCACCAGCGAAGCCAGGCACACAGATACGCAGTATTTT. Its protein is CATSEARHTDTQYF.

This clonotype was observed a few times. The CDR3 sequence: CASSPDGNYEQYF. The DNA of the CDR3 is TGTGCCAGCAGCCCTGACGGGAACTACGAGCAGTACTTC. The chain uses TRBV12-3 or TRBV12-4 and TRBJ2-7, with D possibly TRBD2 on 5 matching bases. V lost 6 bases and J lost 3, with 12 bases in between. This CDR3 comprises 13 residues.

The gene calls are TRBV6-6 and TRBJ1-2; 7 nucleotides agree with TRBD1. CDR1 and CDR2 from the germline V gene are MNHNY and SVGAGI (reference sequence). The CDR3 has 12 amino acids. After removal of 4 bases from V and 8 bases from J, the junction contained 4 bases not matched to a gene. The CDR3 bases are TGTGCCAGCAGTTCCAGACAGGGAGGCTACACCTTC. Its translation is CASSSRQGGYTF.

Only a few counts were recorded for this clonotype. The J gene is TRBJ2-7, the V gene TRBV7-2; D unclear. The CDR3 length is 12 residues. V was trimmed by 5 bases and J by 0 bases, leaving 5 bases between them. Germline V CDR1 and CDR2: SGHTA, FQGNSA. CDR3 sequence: CASSTSSYEQYF. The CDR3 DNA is TGTGCCAGCAGCACCAGCTCCTACGAGCAGTACTTC.

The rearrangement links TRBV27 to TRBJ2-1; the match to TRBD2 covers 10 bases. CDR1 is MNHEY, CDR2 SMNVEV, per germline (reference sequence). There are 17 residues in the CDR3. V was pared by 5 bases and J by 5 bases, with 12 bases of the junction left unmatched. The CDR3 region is CASSPLSSGGAHNEQFF. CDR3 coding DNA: TGTGCCAGCAGTCCCCTCTCTAGCGGGGGCGCACACAATGAGCAGTTCTTC.

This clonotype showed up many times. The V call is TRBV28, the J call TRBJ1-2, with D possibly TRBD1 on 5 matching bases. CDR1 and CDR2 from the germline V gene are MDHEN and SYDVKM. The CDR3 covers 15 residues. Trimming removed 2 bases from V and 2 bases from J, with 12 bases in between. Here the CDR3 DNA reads TGTGCCAGCAGTTTACTCTCAGGGTCCAACTATGGCTACACCTTC. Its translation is CASSLLSGSNYGYTF.

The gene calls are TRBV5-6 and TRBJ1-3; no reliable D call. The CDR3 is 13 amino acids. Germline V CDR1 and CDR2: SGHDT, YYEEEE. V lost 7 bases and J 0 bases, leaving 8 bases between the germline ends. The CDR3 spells CASGRFSGNTIYF. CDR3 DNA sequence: TGTGCCAGCGGTCGTTTCTCTGGAAACACCATATATTTT. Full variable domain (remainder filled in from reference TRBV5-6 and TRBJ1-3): DAGVTQSPTHLIKTRGQQVTLRCSPKSGHDTVSWYQQALGQGPQFIFQYYEEEERQRGNFPDRFSGHQFPNYSSELNVNALLLGDSALYLCASGRFSGNTIYFGEGSWLTVV.

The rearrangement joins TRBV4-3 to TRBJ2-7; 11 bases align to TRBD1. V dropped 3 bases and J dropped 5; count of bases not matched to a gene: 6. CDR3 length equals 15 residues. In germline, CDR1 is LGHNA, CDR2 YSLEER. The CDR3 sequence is CASSHRGQGAHEQYF. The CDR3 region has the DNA TGCGCCAGCAGCCACCGAGGACAGGGGGCCCACGAGCAGTACTTC.

CDR3 amino acids: CASSWDRVSTQYF. CDR3 nucleotides: TGTGCCAGCAGCTGGGACAGGGTATCTACGCAGTATTTT. J is TRBJ2-3 and V is TRBV7-2; TRBD1 matches at 9 bases. The CDR3 contains 13 residues. Germline V gene sequence: CDR1 SGHTA, CDR2 FQGNSA. V dropped 4 bases and J dropped 8; count of bases not matched to a gene: 4.

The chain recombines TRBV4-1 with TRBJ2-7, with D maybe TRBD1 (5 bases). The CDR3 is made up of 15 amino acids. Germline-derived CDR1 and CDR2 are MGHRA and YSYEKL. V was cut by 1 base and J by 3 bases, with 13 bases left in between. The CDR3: CASSQGFKGIYEQYF. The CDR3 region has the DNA TGCGCCAGCAGCCAAGGCTTCAAGGGGATCTACGAGCAGTACTTC.

The CDR3 DNA follows: TGTGCCAGCTCACCGTTGGGGTCAACTGAAGCTTTCTTT. Amino acids: CASSPLGSTEAFF. This chain uses TRBV18 with TRBJ1-1; no reliable D call. CDR1 is KGHSH and CDR2 is LQKENI in the germline V gene. V was clipped by 3 bases and J by 5 bases, with 10 bases between them. There are 13 residues in the CDR3.

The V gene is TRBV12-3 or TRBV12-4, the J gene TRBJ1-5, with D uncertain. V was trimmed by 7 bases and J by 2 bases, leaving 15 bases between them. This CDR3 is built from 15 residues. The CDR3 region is CASTMTPVGNQPQHF. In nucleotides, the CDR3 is TGTGCCAGCACTATGACCCCTGTTGGCAATCAGCCCCAGCATTTT.

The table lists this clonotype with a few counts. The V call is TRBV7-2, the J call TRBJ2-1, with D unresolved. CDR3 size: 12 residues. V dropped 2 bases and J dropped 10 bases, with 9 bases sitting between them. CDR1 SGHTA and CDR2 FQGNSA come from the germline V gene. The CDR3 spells CASSLNRGEQFF. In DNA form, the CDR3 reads TGTGCCAGCAGCTTAAACCGAGGCGAGCAGTTCTTC.

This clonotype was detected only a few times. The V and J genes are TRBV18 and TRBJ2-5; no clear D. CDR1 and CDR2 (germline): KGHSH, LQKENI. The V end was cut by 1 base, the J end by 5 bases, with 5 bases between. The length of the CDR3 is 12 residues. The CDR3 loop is CASSPRSETQYF. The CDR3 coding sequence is TGTGCCAGCTCACCACGGTCTGAGACCCAGTACTTC. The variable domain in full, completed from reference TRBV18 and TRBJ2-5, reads NAGVMQNPRHLVRRRGQEARLRCSPMKGHSHVYWYRQLPEEGLKFMVYLQKENIIDESGMPKERFSAEFPKEGPSILRIQQVVRGDSAAYFCASSPRSETQYFGPGTRLLVL.

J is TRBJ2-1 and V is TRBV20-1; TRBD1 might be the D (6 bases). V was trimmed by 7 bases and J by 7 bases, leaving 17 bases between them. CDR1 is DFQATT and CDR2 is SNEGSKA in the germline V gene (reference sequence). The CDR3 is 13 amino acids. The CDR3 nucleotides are TGCAGTGGGCCCATACAGGGAAGAAATGAGCAGTTCTTC. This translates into CSGPIQGRNEQFF.

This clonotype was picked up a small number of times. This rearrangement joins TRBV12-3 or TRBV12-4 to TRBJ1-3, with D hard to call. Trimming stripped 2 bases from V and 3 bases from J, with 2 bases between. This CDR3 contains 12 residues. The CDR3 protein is CASSLFGNTIYF. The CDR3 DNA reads TGTGCCAGCAGTTTATTTGGAAACACCATATATTTT.

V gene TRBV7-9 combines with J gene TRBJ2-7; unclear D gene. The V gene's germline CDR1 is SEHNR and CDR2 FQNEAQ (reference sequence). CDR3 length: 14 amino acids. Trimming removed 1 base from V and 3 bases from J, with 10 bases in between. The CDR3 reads CASSLEDNSYEQYF. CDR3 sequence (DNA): TGTGCCAGCAGCTTAGAGGATAATAGCTACGAGCAGTACTTC.

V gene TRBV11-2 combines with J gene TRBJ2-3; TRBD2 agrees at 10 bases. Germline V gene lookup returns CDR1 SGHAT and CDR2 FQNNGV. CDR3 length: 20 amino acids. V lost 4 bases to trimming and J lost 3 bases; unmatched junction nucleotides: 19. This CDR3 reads CASSSRPPISSGGMTDTQYF. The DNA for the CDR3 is TGTGCCAGCAGCTCACGACCACCGATTAGTAGCGGGGGGATGACAGATACGCAGTATTTT.

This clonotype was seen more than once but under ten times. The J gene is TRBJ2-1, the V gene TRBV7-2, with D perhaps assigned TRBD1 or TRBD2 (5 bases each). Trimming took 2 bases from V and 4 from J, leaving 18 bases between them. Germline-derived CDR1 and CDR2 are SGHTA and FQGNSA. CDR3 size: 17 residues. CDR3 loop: CASSLRVQGGLYNEQFF. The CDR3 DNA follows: TGTGCCAGCAGCTTAAGGGTGCAGGGCGGGTTATACAATGAGCAGTTCTTC.

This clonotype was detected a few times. The CDR3 loop is CASSKGGLGETQYF. The CDR3 DNA follows: TGCGCCAGCAGCAAAGGGGGCCTCGGCGAGACCCAGTACTTC. The chain carries TRBV5-1 and TRBJ2-5; 7 nucleotides match TRBD1. After removal of 4 bases from V and 5 bases from J, the junction contained 8 bases not matched to a gene. Germline V gene sequence: CDR1 SGHRS, CDR2 YFSETQ. The CDR3 has 14 residues.

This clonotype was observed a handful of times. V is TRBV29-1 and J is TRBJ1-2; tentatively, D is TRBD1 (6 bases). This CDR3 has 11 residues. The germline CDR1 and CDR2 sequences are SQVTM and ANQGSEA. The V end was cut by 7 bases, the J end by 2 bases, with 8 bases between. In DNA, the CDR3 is TGCAGCGGAGGGGGGAACTATGGCTACACCTTC. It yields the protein CSGGGNYGYTF.

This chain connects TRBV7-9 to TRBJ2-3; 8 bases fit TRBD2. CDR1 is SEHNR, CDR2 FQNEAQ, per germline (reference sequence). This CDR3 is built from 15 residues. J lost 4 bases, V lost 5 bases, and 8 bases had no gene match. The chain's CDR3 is CASSRSGVGADTQYF. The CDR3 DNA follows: TGTGCCAGCAGCCGTAGCGGGGTCGGTGCAGATACGCAGTATTTT.

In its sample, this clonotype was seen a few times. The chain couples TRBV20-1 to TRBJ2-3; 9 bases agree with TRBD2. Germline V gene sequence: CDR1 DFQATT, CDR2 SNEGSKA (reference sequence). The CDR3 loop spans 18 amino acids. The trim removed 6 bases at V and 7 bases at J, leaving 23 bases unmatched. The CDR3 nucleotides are TGCAGTGCGGAACCCGATGGGGCCGCGGGGGGGCAATTATATACGCAGTATTTT. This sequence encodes CSAEPDGAAGGQLYTQYF.